Presented here are 10 T cell receptor beta chains from one specimen sequenced in a study of control samples from healthy donors and cancer patients. Libraries were prepared by immunoSEQ multiplex PCR; TCRdb keeps only in-frame clonotypes and omits some of them. The sample records 120,000 to 150,000 clones, 80% to 95% being singletons. The material sequenced was blood. The source of these receptors is a man under 40 in good health.

This clone occurred once. This chain links TRBV19 with TRBJ1-2, with 9 nucleotides matching TRBD1. CDR1 is LNHDA, CDR2 SQIVND, per germline (reference sequence). Trimming took 5 bases from V and 1 from J; bases not matched to a gene: 5. CDR3 length: 15 amino acids. CDR3 sequence (DNA): TGTGCCAGTAGTCCGGACAGGGGAATTAACTATGGCTACACCTTC. Residues: CASSPDRGINYGYTF.

This chain joins TRBV11-1 and TRBJ2-1; possibly TRBD1 or TRBD2 for D (6 bases each). The V gene lost 7 bases and the J gene lost 3 bases, with 13 bases spanning the gap. CDR1 is SGHAT and CDR2 is FQDESV in the germline V gene (reference sequence). The CDR3 sequence is 14 residues long. CDR3 DNA: TGTGCCAGCAACCCCGGAGGGGGCTACAATGAGCAGTTCTTC. Its translation is CASNPGGGYNEQFF.

The rearrangement uses TRBV6-2 or TRBV6-3 and TRBJ1-1; the D gene is possibly TRBD1 (5 bases). The CDR3 length is 17 residues. Germline CDR1 and CDR2: MNHEY and SVGEGT. Deletions cut 5 bases from V and 6 bases from J, with 25 bases between. CDR3 residues: CASSKRGAGPLGAEAFF. The CDR3 DNA follows: TGTGCCAGCAGTAAACGGGGCGCAGGGCCTCTAGGCGCTGAAGCTTTCTTT.

The CDR3 region has the DNA TGTGCCAGCAGCGACAGGGGGCATATCTACGAGCAGTACTTC. It encodes CASSDRGHIYEQYF. The V gene is TRBV27, the J gene TRBJ2-7, with TRBD1 matching 10 bases. Germline values: CDR1 MNHEY, CDR2 SMNVEV (reference sequence). The CDR3 totals 14 residues. Trimming at V came to 6 bases and at J to 3 bases, leaving 5 bases not matched to a gene.

This chain connects TRBV11-3 to TRBJ1-5; no definite D call. Per germline, CDR1 SGHNT and CDR2 YENEEA. The CDR3 consists of 11 residues. Trimming removed 3 bases at V and 8 bases at J, with 5 bases between. The chain's CDR3 is CASSFPEPQHF. Written as DNA, the CDR3 is TGTGCCAGCAGCTTTCCGGAGCCCCAGCATTTT.

The J gene is TRBJ1-2, the V gene TRBV6-5; TRBD1 agrees at 9 bases. Germline CDR1 reads MNHEY; CDR2 reads SVGAGI. V lost 4 bases to trimming and J lost 8 bases; unmatched junction nucleotides: 8. The CDR3 has 14 residues. CDR3 sequence: CASSSGTGIRGYTF. CDR3 nucleotide sequence: TGTGCCAGCAGTTCCGGGACAGGGATTAGGGGCTACACCTTC.

This clone was seen only once. V usage is TRBV5-5 and J usage is TRBJ1-5; no firm D call. V was pared by 4 bases and J by 0 bases, with 23 bases between. CDR3 length equals 19 residues. Germline V CDR1 and CDR2: SGHKS, YYEKEE (reference sequence). CDR3 nucleotide sequence: TGTGCCAGCAGCGCCCGCGGGCAGCCTGGAACTTATAGCAATCAGCCCCAGCATTTT. Residues: CASSARGQPGTYSNQPQHF. The full variable domain, with the rest looked up from reference TRBV5-5 and TRBJ1-5, is DAGVTQSPTHLIKTRGQQVTLRCSPISGHKSVSWYQQVLGQGPQFIFQYYEKEERGRGNFPDRFSARQFPNYSSELNVNALLLGDSALYLCASSARGQPGTYSNQPQHFGDGTRLSIL.

This rearrangement joins TRBV4-2 to TRBJ2-1, with 7 nucleotides matching TRBD1. CDR1 is LGHNA and CDR2 is YNFKEQ in the germline V gene. The CDR3 consists of 13 residues. The J segment lost 10 bases and the V segment lost 7 bases, leaving 10 bases of the junction unmatched. The CDR3 reads CASNNPTGREQFF. The CDR3 region has the DNA TGTGCCAGCAACAATCCGACAGGGCGGGAGCAGTTCTTC.

This rearrangement joins TRBV7-3 to TRBJ2-1; 8 bases map to TRBD2. After removal of 1 base from V and 5 bases from J, the junction contained 1 base not matched to a gene. Per germline, CDR1 SGHTA and CDR2 FQGTGA. The CDR3 runs 14 residues. In DNA, the CDR3 is TGTGCCAGCAGCTTAAGCGGGGGGAACAATGAGCAGTTCTTC. Translation: CASSLSGGNNEQFF.

This chain uses TRBV7-8 with TRBJ2-3, with D perhaps matching TRBD1 (6 bases). Trimming shortened V by 0 bases and J by 5 bases, and 12 bases separated the two germline ends. The germline V gene has CDR1 SGHVS and CDR2 FQNEAQ. This CDR3 contains 15 residues. The CDR3 here is CASSLADSRGDTQYF. In DNA, the CDR3 is TGTGCCAGCAGCTTAGCGGACAGCCGGGGAGATACGCAGTATTTT.